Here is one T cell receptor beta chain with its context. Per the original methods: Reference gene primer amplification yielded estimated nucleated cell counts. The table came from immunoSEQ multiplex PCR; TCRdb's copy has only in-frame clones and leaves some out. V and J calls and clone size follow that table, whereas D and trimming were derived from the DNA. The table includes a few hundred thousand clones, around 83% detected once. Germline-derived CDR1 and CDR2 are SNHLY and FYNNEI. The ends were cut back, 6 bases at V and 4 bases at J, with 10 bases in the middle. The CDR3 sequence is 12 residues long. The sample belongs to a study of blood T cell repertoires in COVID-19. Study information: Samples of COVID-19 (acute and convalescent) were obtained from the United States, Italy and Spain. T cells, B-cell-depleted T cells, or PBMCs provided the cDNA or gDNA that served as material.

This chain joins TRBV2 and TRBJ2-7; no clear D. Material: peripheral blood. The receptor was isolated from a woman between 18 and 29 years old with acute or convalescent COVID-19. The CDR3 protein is CASSLSPYEQYF. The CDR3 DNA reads TGTGCCAGCAGCCTTAGTCCGTACGAGCAGTACTTC.